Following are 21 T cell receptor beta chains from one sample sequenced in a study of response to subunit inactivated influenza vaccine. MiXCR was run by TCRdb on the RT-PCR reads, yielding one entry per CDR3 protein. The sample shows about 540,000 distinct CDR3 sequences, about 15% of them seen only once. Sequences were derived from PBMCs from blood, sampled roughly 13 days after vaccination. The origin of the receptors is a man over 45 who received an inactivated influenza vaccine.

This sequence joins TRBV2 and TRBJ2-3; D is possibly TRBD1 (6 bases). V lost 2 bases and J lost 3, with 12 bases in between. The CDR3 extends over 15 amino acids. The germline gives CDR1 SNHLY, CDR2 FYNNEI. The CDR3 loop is CASSERQGMTDTQYF. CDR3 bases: TGTGCCAGCAGTGAACGCCAGGGGATGACAGATACGCAGTATTTT.

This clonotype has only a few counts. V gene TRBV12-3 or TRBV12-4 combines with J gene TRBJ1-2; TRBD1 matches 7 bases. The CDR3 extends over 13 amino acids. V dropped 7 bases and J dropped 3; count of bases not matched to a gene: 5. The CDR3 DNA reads TGTGCCAGCACCGGGGACAGTGACTATGGCTACACCTTC. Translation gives CASTGDSDYGYTF.

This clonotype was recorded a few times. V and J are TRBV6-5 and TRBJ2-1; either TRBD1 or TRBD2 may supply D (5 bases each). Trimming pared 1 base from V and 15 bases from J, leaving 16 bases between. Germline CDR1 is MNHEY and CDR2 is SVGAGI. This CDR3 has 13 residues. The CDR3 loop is CASSYLLMGERFF. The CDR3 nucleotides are TGTGCCAGCAGTTACTTATTGATGGGGGAACGGTTCTTC.

The CDR3 DNA is TGCAGCGTCGCCGAGAACTTATTATATGGCTACACCTTC. Amino acid sequence: CSVAENLLYGYTF. The chain carries TRBV29-1 and TRBJ1-2, with unresolved D. The germline gives CDR1 SQVTM, CDR2 ANQGSEA. V was shortened by 6 bases and J by 5 bases, with 16 bases between the two germline ends. The CDR3 is 13 residues long.

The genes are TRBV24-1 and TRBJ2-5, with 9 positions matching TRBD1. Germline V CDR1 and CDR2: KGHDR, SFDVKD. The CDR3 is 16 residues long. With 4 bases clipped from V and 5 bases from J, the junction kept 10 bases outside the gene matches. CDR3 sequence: CATSESGTGTRETQYF. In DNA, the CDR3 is TGTGCCACCAGTGAATCCGGGACAGGGACTCGGGAGACCCAGTACTTC.

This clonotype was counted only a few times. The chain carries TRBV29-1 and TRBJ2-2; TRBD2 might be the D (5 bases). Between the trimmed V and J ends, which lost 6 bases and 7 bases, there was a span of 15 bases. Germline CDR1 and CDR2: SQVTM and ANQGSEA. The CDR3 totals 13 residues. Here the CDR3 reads CSVSGQGHGELFF. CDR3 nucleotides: TGCAGCGTAAGCGGCCAAGGTCACGGGGAGCTGTTTTTT.

CDR3 amino acids: CASSKIGPSGGVSYEQYF. Here the CDR3 DNA reads TGTGCCAGCAGCAAAATCGGGCCTAGCGGGGGGGTATCCTACGAGCAGTACTTC. This chain joins TRBV21-1 and TRBJ2-7; the D call TRBD2 from the table was never checked on the DNA. TRBV21-1 is a documented pseudogene. The CDR3 is made up of 18 amino acids.

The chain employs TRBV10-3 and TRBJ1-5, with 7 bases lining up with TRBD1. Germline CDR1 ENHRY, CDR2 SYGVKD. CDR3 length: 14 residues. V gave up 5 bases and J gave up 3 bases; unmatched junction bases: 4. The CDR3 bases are TGTGCCATCAGTAGACAGGGTGTCAATCAGCCCCAGCATTTT. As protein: CAISRQGVNQPQHF.

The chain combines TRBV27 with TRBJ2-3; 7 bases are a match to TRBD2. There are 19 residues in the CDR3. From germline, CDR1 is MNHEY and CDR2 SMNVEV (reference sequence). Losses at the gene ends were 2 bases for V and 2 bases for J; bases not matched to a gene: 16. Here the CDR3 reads CASSLLGGFDGSNTDTQYF. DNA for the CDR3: TGTGCCAGCAGTTTACTGGGGGGGTTTGATGGGTCTAACACAGATACGCAGTATTTT.

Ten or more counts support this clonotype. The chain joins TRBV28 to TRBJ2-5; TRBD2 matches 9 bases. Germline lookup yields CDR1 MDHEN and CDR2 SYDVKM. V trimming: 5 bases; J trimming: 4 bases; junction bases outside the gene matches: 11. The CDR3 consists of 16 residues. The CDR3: CASSNGLARGRETQYF. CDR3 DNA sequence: TGTGCCAGCAGTAATGGACTAGCGAGGGGTAGAGAGACCCAGTACTTC.

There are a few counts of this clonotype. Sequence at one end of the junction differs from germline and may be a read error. In DNA, the CDR3 is TGTGCCACCAGCAGAGCAGTTGGCGGGCGAGAAAAACTGTCTTTT. Translated: CATSRAVGGREKLSF. This chain joins TRBV15 and TRBJ1-4; no clear D. Germline CDR1 LNHNV, CDR2 YYDKDF (reference sequence). This CDR3 has 15 amino acids. The variable domain in full, with the rest retrieved from reference TRBV15 and TRBJ1-4, is DAMVIQNPRYQVTQFGKPVTLSCSQTLNHNVMYWYQQKSSQAPKLLFHYYDKDFNNEADTPDNFQSRRPNTSFCFLDIRSPGLGDTAMYLCATSRAVGGREKLSFGSGTQLSVL.

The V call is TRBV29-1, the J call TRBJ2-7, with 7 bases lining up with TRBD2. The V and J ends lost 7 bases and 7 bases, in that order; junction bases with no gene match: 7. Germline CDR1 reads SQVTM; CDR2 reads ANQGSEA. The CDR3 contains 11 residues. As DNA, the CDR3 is TGCAGCGCCAAGGTCGGGGGGGAGCAGTACTTC. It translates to CSAKVGGEQYF.

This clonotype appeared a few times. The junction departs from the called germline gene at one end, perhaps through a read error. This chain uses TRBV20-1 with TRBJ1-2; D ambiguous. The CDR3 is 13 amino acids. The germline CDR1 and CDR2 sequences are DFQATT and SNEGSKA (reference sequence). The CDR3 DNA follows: TGCAGTGCGAGAGGGCTCACCGGGAATGGCTACACCTTC. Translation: CSARGLTGNGYTF.

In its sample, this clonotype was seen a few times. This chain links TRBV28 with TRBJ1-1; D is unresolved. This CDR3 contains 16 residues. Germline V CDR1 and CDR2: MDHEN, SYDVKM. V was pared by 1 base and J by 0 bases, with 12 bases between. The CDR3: CASSLSLAFMNTEAFF. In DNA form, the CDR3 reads TGTGCCAGCAGTTTATCCTTGGCGTTTATGAACACTGAAGCTTTCTTT.

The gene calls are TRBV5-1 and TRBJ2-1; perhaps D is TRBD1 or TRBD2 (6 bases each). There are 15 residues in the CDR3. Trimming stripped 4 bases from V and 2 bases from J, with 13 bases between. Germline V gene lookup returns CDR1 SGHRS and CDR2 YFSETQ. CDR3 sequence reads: CASSTGGGPYNEQFF. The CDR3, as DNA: TGCGCCAGCAGCACCGGTGGGGGGCCCTACAATGAGCAGTTCTTC.

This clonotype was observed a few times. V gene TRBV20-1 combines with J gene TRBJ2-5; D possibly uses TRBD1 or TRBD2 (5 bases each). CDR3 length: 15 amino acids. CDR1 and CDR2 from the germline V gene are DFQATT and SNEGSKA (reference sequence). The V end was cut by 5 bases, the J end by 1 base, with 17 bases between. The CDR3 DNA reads TGCAGTGCTCTCGAGGGGCCTTACCGCCAAGAGACCCAGTACTTC. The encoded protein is CSALEGPYRQETQYF.

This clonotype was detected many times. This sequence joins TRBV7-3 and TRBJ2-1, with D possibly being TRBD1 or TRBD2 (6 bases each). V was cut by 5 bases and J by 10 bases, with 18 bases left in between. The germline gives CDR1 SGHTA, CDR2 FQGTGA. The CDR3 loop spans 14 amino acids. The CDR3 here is CASSPQTGALEQFF. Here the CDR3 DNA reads TGTGCCAGCAGCCCCCAGACGGGGGCCCTCGAGCAGTTCTTC.

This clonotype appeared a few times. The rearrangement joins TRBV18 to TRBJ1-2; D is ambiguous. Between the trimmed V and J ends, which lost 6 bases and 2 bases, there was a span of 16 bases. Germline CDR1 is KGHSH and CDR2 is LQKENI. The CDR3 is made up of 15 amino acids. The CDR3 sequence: CASSPNRATNYGYTF. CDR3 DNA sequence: TGTGCCAGCTCGCCTAACCGCGCGACGAACTATGGCTACACCTTC.

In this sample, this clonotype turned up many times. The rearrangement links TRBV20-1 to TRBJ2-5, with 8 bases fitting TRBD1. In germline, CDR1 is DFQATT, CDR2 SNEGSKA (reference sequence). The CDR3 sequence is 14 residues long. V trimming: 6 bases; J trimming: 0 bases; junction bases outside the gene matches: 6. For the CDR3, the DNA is TGCAGTGCCACCGGGACAGGCGACCAAGAGACCCAGTACTTC. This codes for CSATGTGDQETQYF.

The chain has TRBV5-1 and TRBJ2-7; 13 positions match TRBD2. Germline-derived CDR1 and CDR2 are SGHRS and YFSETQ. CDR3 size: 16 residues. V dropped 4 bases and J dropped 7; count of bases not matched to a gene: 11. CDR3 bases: TGCGCCAGCAGCCCGTTCGGACTAGCGGGAGTGGGTGAGCAGTACTTC. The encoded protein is CASSPFGLAGVGEQYF.

CDR3 protein: CASSFRSGCEQFF. The DNA for the CDR3 is TGTGCCAGCAGCTTTCGGTCTGGATGTGAGCAGTTCTTC. The rearrangement links TRBV12-1 to TRBJ2-1. TRBV12-1 is given as a pseudogene. The CDR3 consists of 13 residues.